This paragraph covers one T cell receptor beta chain sequence. The target antigen is unknown. The CDR3 is 17 amino acids. Trimming took 2 bases from V and 5 from J; bases not matched to a gene: 12. Germline CDR1 and CDR2: DFQATT and SNEGSKA (reference sequence). These data come from a study of response to subunit inactivated influenza vaccine. From the RT-PCR reads, TCRdb called clonotypes with MiXCR, one entry per CDR3 protein. In the table there are about 700,000 distinct CDR3 sequences, roughly 14% of which are singletons. Broader study findings: There was a suggestion from the authors that each seasonal influenza vaccination recruits few new T cells.

This chain joins TRBV20-1 and TRBJ2-3; TRBD2 aligns across 11 bases. This sequence originates from a man between 45 and 60 years old who received an inactivated influenza vaccine. Sequencing was performed on PBMCs from blood, taken approximately 15 days before vaccination. This CDR3 is CSARSLTSGGRGDTQYF. CDR3 nucleotides: TGCAGTGCTAGATCGTTAACTAGCGGGGGTCGCGGAGATACGCAGTATTTT.